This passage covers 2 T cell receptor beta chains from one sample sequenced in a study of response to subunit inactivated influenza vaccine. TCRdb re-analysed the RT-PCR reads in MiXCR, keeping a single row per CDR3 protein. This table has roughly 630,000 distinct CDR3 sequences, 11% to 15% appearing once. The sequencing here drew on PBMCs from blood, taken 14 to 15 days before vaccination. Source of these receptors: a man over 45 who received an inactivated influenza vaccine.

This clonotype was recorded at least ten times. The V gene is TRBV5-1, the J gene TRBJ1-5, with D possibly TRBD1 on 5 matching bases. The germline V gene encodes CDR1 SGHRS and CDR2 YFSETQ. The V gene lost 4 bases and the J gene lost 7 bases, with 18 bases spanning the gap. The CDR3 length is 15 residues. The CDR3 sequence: CASSPDGSGYQPQHF. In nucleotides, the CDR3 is TGCGCCAGCAGCCCGGATGGATCAGGGTACCAGCCCCAGCATTTT.

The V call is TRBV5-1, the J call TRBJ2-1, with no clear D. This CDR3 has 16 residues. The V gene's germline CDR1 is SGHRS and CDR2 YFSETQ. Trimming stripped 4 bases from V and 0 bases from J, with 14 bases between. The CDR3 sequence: CASSRTSQSSYNEQFF. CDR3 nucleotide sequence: TGCGCCAGCAGCAGGACCTCGCAGAGCTCCTACAATGAGCAGTTCTTC.